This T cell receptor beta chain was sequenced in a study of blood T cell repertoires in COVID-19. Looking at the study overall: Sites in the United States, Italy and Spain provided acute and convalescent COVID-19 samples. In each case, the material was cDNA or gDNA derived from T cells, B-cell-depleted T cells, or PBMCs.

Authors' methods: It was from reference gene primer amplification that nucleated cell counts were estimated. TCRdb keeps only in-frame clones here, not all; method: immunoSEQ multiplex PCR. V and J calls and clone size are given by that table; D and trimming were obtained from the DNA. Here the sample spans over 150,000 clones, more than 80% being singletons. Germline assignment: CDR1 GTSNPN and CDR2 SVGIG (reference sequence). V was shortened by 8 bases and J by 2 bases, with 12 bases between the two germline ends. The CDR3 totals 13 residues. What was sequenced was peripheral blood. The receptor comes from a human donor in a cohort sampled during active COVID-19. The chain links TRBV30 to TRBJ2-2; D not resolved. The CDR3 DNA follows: TGTGCCGCAACCCGTCTAAACACCGGGGAGCTGTTTTTT. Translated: CAATRLNTGELFF.